These 17 T cell receptor beta chains share one sample of origin, sequenced in a study of human T cells and chemical hapten exposure. Stated time point: patch test 2, 6 weeks after DPC sensitization. Stated treatment: therapeutic diphenylcyclopropenone sensitization with weekly scalp DPC. MiXCR, applied by TCRdb to the RACE reads, yields one record per CDR3 protein. Counted here are tens of thousands of distinct CDR3 sequences, 6% to 8.5% occurring once; the ten biggest clones make up 1% to 1.5%. Sequencing used whole blood, obtained in connection with sensitization to the hapten diphenylcyclopropenone (DPC). These receptor sequences come from a woman under 40 with alopecia areata. Some clones in this sample may be carry-over from other donors' samples.

This clonotype has only a few counts. The chain joins TRBV10-2 to TRBJ2-5; no firm D call. Per germline, CDR1 WSHSY and CDR2 SAAADI. This CDR3 region has 11 residues. V shed 6 bases and J shed 2 bases, with 4 bases lying between them. CDR3 loop: CASRGQETQYF. The CDR3 nucleotides are TGCGCCAGCAGGGGACAAGAGACCCAGTACTTC.

This clonotype turned up a few times. The chain joins TRBV6-5 to TRBJ2-7; tentatively, D is TRBD2 (6 bases). Trimming stripped 0 bases from V and 2 bases from J, with 11 bases between. Germline values: CDR1 MNHEY, CDR2 SVGAGI. The CDR3 sequence is 15 residues long. CDR3 in amino acids: CASSYSSGLAYEQYF. Written as DNA, the CDR3 is TGTGCCAGCAGTTACTCGTCGGGACTCGCCTACGAGCAGTACTTC.

The chain joins TRBV4-2 to TRBJ2-3, with TRBD2 as a possible D gene (6 bases). Trimming pared 0 bases from V and 0 bases from J, leaving 16 bases between. Germline assignment: CDR1 LGHNA and CDR2 YNFKEQ. The CDR3 contains 18 residues. CDR3 in amino acids: CASSQDDAGSFSTDTQYF. CDR3 nucleotide sequence: TGTGCCAGCAGCCAAGATGATGCGGGGTCCTTTAGCACAGATACGCAGTATTTT.

This clonotype was detected ten times or more. DNA for the CDR3: TGCAGTGCTAAAGTTCCTAGCGGGGGGGCTTCCAATGAGCAGTTCTTC. It codes for CSAKVPSGGASNEQFF. V gene TRBV20-1 combines with J gene TRBJ2-1, with TRBD2 matching 12 bases. Unmatched junction bases numbered 10, after V lost 4 bases and J lost 6 bases. This CDR3 is 16 amino acids long. The germline V gene has CDR1 DFQATT and CDR2 SNEGSKA (reference sequence).

This clonotype was counted at least ten times. The genes are TRBV25-1 and TRBJ1-1, with 9 nucleotides matching TRBD1. The V segment lost 4 bases and the J segment 5 bases; nucleotides outside the gene matches: 5. This CDR3 has 14 residues. Germline CDR1 is MGHDK and CDR2 is SYGVNS. In DNA, the CDR3 is TGTGCCAGCAGTGGGGGACAGGGATCTACTGAAGCTTTCTTT. This gives the protein CASSGGQGSTEAFF.

The table lists this clonotype with many counts. The chain carries TRBV2 and TRBJ1-1; 9 nucleotides agree with TRBD1. The germline V gene has CDR1 SNHLY and CDR2 FYNNEI. The CDR3 loop spans 15 amino acids. V shed 5 bases, J shed 5 bases, and the junction held 9 bases outside the gene matches. The CDR3 loop is CASSQNRGLRTEAFF. CDR3 sequence (DNA): TGTGCCAGCAGTCAGAACAGGGGGCTGAGGACTGAAGCTTTCTTT. The full variable domain, in which reference TRBV2 and TRBJ1-1 provide the parts outside the CDR3, is EPEVTQTPSHQVTQMGQEVILRCVPISNHLYFYWYRQILGQKVEFLVSFYNNEISEKSEIFDDQFSVERPDGSNFTLKIRSTKLEDSAMYFCASSQNRGLRTEAFFGQGTRLTVV.

Many counts were recorded for this clonotype. This chain joins TRBV7-2 and TRBJ1-1, with D unresolved. Between the trimmed V and J ends, which lost 8 bases and 4 bases, there was a span of 17 bases. The CDR3 totals 14 residues. CDR1 is SGHTA, CDR2 FQGNSA, per germline. CDR3 nucleotides: TGTGCCAGCTCAGCCTATTGGGGTGCCACTGAAGCTTTCTTT. Its translation: CASSAYWGATEAFF. Full variable domain (rest looked up from reference TRBV7-2 and TRBJ1-1): GAGVSQSPSNKVTEKGKDVELRCDPISGHTALYWYRQSLGQGLEFLIYFQGNSAPDKSGLPSDRFSAERTGGSVSTLTIQRTQQEDSAVYLCASSAYWGATEAFFGQGTRLTVV.

This clonotype was recorded many times. The chain couples TRBV6-4 to TRBJ2-3; a possible D gene is TRBD2 (5 bases). CDR1 and CDR2 (germline): MRHNA, SNTAGT. The CDR3 loop spans 14 amino acids. Trimming removed 3 bases from V and 2 bases from J, with 9 bases in between. Here the CDR3 DNA reads TGTGCCAGCAGTGAGAGCGGCTTCACAGATACGCAGTATTTT. It is translated as CASSESGFTDTQYF.

This clonotype was counted ten times or more. V gene TRBV5-1 combines with J gene TRBJ2-3; 12 positions agree with TRBD2. Trimming cost V 7 bases and J 6 bases; bases outside gene matches: 12. Germline CDR1 and CDR2: SGHRS and YFSETQ. The length of the CDR3 is 16 residues. The CDR3 region is CASAKTSGGAGDTQYF. CDR3 coding DNA: TGCGCCAGCGCAAAGACTAGCGGGGGTGCGGGGGATACGCAGTATTTT.

This clonotype was recorded at least ten times. This sequence joins TRBV5-1 and TRBJ1-1; D unclear. Germline CDR1 is SGHRS and CDR2 is YFSETQ. The CDR3 consists of 14 residues. Deletions cut 7 bases from V and 2 bases from J, with 15 bases between. DNA of the CDR3: TGCGCCAGCCAGGTACTTACGGACAACACTGAAGCTTTCTTT. Its translation: CASQVLTDNTEAFF.

V gene TRBV5-1 combines with J gene TRBJ1-6; the D is unclear. V shed 0 bases and J shed 5 bases, with 27 bases lying between them. Per the germline V gene, CDR1 is SGHRS and CDR2 is YFSETQ. There are 21 residues in the CDR3. The CDR3 loop reads CASSLDFYYFNPKADNSPLHF. DNA of the CDR3: TGCGCCAGCAGCTTGGATTTTTATTACTTCAACCCCAAGGCGGATAATTCACCCCTCCACTTT.

In its sample, this clonotype was seen a few times. This chain joins TRBV5-6 and TRBJ1-2; 9 bases are a match to TRBD1. CDR1 is SGHDT, CDR2 YYEEEE, per germline. The CDR3 totals 14 residues. Trimming cost V 1 base and J 10 bases; bases outside gene matches: 8. The CDR3 coding sequence is TGTGCCAGCAGCTTGAACAGGGGGCTCGTTGACTACACCTTC. This codes for CASSLNRGLVDYTF. The whole variable domain, filled in from reference TRBV5-6 and TRBJ1-2, reads DAGVTQSPTHLIKTRGQQVTLRCSPKSGHDTVSWYQQALGQGPQFIFQYYEEEERQRGNFPDRFSGHQFPNYSSELNVNALLLGDSALYLCASSLNRGLVDYTFGSGTRLTVV.

Ten or more counts support this clonotype. The chain uses TRBV6-1 and TRBJ1-2; D possibly corresponds to TRBD1 (6 bases). From germline, CDR1 is MNHNS and CDR2 SASEGT. Trimming pared 8 bases from V and 4 bases from J, leaving 23 bases between. The CDR3 contains 16 residues. The CDR3 bases are TGTGCCAGCTTTCGGGCAGGGGCCTCCTCCCTCTATGGCTACACCTTC. It is translated as CASFRAGASSLYGYTF.

The chain joins TRBV5-4 to TRBJ2-2, with D possibly matching TRBD2 (6 bases). V lost 4 bases, J lost 2 bases, and 15 bases lay in between. This CDR3 is built from 16 residues. Per germline, CDR1 SGHNT and CDR2 YYREEE (reference sequence). For the CDR3, the DNA is TGTGCCAGCAGCCCGGGGGTCGCGAGAAACACCGGGGAGCTGTTTTTT. Residues: CASSPGVARNTGELFF.

This clonotype came up a few times. This sequence joins TRBV3-1 and TRBJ1-1; tentative D call: TRBD1 (5 bases). The CDR3 contains 13 residues. The V end was cut by 6 bases, the J end by 5 bases, with 13 bases between. CDR1 is LGHDT and CDR2 is YNNKEL in the germline V gene (reference sequence). The CDR3 DNA reads TGTGCCAGCAGAGGGACGGGCGGGACTGAAGCTTTCTTT. Its protein is CASRGTGGTEAFF.

The chain combines TRBV29-1 with TRBJ1-5, with D maybe TRBD1 (6 bases). This CDR3 region has 14 residues. The germline V and J ends were trimmed by 4 bases and 2 bases, with 12 bases remaining between them. The V gene's germline CDR1 is SQVTM and CDR2 ANQGSEA. The CDR3 DNA reads TGCAGCGTTGGCCCAGGGGAGGGCAATCAGCCCCAGCATTTT. Protein: CSVGPGEGNQPQHF.

The V gene is TRBV4-1, the J gene TRBJ1-5; D not resolved. Germline CDR1 and CDR2: MGHRA and YSYEKL. V was trimmed by 0 bases and J by 0 bases, leaving 15 bases between them. The CDR3 runs to 18 residues. CDR3 in amino acids: CASSQDHPRKFSNQPQHF. The CDR3 DNA reads TGCGCCAGCAGCCAAGACCACCCCAGAAAATTTAGCAATCAGCCCCAGCATTTT.